This T cell receptor beta chain was sequenced in a study of shared clonotypes between healthy human individuals. General study results and limits: The four-donor shared clonotypes exceeded non-shared clonotypes in generation probability, with non-shared ones scoring lower.

In the case of this clone: No antigen is known for it.

For sorted subsets, approximately 0.2 ug DNA per replicate equaled about 27,000 T cell genomes. Measured with immunoSEQ multiplex PCR; TCRdb has only the in-frame clones, and not every one. The data hold 2 million or so clones, with about 95% observed a single time. CD45RO-negative cells were positively selected for CCR7, leaving out terminally differentiated effector memory CD45RA+ cells. The sequenced material came from naive CD8+ T cells sorted from blood. The TCR was taken from a man aged 18 to 35 in good health.

The CDR3 coding sequence is TGTGCCAGCAGTATCACGGGTGGCTACACCTTC. It translates to CASSITGGYTF. The genes are TRBV11-3 and TRBJ1-2, with D hard to call. There are 11 residues in the CDR3. The ends were cut back, 6 bases at V and 7 bases at J, with 9 bases in the middle. Germline V lookup: CDR1 SGHNT, CDR2 YENEEA.